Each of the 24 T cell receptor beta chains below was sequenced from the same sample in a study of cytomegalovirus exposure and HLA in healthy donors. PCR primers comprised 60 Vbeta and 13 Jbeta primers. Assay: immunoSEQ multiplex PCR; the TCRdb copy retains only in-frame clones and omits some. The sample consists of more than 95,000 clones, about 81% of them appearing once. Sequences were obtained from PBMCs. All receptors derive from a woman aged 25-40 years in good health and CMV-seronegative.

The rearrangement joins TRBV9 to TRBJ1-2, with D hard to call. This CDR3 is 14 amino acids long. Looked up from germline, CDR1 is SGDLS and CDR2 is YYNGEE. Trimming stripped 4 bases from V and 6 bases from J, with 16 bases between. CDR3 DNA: TGTGCCAGCAGCCCCCGGGTGGCCCGGGATGGCTACACCTTC. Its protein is CASSPRVARDGYTF.

CDR3 nucleotides: TGCGCCAGCAGGACAGGGGGCGCGCCCTACGAGCAGTACTTC. The encoded protein is CASRTGGAPYEQYF. This chain uses TRBV5-1 with TRBJ2-7; the match to TRBD1 covers 10 bases. In germline, CDR1 is SGHRS, CDR2 YFSETQ. V gave up 5 bases and J gave up 2 bases; unmatched junction bases: 4. The CDR3 consists of 14 residues.

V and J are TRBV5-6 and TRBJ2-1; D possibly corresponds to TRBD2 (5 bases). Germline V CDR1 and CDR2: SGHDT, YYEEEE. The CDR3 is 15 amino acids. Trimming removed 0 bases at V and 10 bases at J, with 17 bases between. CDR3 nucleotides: TGTGCCAGCAGCTTGGCCCTAGCCCACCCGGGGGAGCAGTTCTTC. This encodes CASSLALAHPGEQFF.

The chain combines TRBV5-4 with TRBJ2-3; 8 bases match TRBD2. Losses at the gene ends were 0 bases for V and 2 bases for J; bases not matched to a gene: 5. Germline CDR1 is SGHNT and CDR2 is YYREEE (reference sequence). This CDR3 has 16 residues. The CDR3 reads CASSLGAGGYTDTQYF. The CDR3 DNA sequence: TGTGCCAGCAGCTTGGGGGCGGGGGGATACACAGATACGCAGTATTTT.

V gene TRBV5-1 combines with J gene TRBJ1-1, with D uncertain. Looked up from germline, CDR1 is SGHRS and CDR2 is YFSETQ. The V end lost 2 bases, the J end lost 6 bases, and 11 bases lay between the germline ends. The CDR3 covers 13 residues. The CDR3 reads CASSFIVGSEAFF. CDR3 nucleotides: TGCGCCAGCAGCTTTATTGTCGGGTCTGAAGCTTTCTTT.

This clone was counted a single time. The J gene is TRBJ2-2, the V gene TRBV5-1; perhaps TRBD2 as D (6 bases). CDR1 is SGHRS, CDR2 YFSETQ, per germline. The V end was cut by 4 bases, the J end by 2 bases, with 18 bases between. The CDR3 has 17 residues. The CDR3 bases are TGCGCCAGCAGCAGGACTACTAGTTCTATTAACACCGGGGAGCTGTTTTTT. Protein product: CASSRTTSSINTGELFF.

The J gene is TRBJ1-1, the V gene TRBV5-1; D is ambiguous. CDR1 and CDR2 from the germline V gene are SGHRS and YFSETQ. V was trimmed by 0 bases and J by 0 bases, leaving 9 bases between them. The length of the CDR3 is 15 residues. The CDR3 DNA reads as TGCGCCAGCAGCTTGGGGCCGGGTTTGAACACTGAAGCTTTCTTT. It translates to CASSLGPGLNTEAFF.

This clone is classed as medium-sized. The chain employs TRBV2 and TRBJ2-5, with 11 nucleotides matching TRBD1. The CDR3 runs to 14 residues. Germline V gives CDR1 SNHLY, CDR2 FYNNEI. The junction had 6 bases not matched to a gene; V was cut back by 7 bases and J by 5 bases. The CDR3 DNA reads TGTGCCAGCAAACAGGACAGGGGGCTGGAGACCCAGTACTTC. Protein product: CASKQDRGLETQYF.

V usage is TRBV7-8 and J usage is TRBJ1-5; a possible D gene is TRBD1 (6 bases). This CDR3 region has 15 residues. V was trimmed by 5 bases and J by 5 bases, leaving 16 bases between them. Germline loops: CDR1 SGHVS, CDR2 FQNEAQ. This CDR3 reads CASSPRTGRYQPQHF. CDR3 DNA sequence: TGTGCCAGCAGCCCACGAACAGGGAGATATCAGCCCCAGCATTTT.

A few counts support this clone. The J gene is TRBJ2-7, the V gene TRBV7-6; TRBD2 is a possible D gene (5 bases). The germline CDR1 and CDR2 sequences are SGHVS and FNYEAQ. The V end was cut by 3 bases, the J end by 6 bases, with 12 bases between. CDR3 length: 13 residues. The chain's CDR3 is CASSLPGGGEQYF. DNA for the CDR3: TGTGCCAGCAGCTTGCCGGGTGGAGGCGAGCAGTACTTC.

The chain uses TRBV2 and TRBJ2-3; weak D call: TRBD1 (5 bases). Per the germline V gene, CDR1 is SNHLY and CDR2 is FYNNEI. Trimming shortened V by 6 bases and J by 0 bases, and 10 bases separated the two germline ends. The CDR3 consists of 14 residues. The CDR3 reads CASRRAGSTDTQYF. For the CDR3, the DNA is TGTGCCAGCAGAAGGGCAGGGAGCACAGATACGCAGTATTTT.

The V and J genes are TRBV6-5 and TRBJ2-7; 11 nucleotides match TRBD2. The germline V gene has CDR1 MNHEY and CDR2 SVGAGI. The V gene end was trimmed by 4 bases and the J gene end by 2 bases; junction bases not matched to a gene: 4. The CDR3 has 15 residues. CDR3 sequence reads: CASSSPSGRTYEQYF. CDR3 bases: TGTGCCAGCAGTTCCCCTAGCGGGAGGACCTACGAGCAGTACTTC.

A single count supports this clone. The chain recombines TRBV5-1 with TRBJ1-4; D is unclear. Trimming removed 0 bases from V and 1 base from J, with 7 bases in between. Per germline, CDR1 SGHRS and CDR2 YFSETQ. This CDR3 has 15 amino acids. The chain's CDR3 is CASSLGGQTNEKLFF. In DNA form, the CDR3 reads TGCGCCAGCAGCTTGGGTGGGCAAACTAATGAAAAACTGTTTTTT.

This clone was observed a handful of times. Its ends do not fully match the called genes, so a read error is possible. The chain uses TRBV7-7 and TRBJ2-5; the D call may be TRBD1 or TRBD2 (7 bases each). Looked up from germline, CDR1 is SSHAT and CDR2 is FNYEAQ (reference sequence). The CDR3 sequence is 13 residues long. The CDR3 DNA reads TGTGCTAGCAGCAGGGGGGGACAAGAGACCCAGTACTTC. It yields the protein CASSRGGQETQYF. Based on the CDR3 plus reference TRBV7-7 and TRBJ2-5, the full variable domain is GAGVSQSPRYKVTKRGQDVTLRCDPISSHATLYWYQQALGQGPEFLTYFNYEAQPDKSGLPSDRFSAERPEGSISTLTIQRTEQRDSAMYRCASSRGGQETQYFGPGTRLLVL.

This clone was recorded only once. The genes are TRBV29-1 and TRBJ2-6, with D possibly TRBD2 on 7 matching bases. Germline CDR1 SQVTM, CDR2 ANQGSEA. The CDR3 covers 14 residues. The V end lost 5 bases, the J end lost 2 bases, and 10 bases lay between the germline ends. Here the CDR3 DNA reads TGCAGCGTTAGGGAGGGGGCTGGGGCCAACGTCCTGACTTTC. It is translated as CSVREGAGANVLTF.

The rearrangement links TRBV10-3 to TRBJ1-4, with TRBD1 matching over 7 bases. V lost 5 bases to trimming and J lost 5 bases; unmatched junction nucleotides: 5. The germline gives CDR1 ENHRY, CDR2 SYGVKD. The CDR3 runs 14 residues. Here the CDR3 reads CAISRQGANEKLFF. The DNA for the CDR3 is TGTGCCATCAGTCGACAGGGCGCCAATGAAAAACTGTTTTTT.

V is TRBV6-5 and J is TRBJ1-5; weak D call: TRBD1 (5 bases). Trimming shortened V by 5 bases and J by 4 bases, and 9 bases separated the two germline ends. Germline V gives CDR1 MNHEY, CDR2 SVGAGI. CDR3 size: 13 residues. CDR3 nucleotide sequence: TGTGCCAGCAGTAAACCAGGGAATCAGCCCCAGCATTTT. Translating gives CASSKPGNQPQHF.

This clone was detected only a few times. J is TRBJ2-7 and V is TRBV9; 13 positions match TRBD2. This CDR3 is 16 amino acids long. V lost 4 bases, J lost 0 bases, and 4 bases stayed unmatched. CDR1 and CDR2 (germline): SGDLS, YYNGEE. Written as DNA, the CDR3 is TGTGCCAGCAGCTCGGGACTAGCGGGACCCTCCTACGAGCAGTACTTC. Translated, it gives CASSSGLAGPSYEQYF.

The CDR3 DNA reads as TGTGCCTGGGATCGGGGGACAGGGGATGAAAAACTGTTTTTT. Translated, it gives CAWDRGTGDEKLFF. The gene calls are TRBV30 and TRBJ1-4; 10 bases agree with TRBD1. This CDR3 is built from 14 residues. Trimming took 5 bases from V and 6 from J; bases not matched to a gene: 6. CDR1 is GTSNPN and CDR2 is SVGIG in the germline V gene (reference sequence).

The CDR3 DNA reads as TGCGCCAGCAGCTTGGTTCCAGGGGGGAACACTGAAGCTTTCTTT. It encodes CASSLVPGGNTEAFF. The rearrangement joins TRBV5-1 to TRBJ1-1; 7 bases align to TRBD1. The length of the CDR3 is 15 residues. The germline V gene encodes CDR1 SGHRS and CDR2 YFSETQ. Trimming at V came to 0 bases and at J to 1 base, leaving 3 bases not matched to a gene.

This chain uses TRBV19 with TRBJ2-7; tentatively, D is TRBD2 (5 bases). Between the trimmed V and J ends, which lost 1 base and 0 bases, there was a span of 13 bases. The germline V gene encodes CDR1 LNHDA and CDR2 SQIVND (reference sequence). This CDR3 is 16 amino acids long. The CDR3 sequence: CASSIGSRRDSYEQYF. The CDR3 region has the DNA TGTGCCAGTAGTATAGGGTCAAGACGGGACTCCTACGAGCAGTACTTC.

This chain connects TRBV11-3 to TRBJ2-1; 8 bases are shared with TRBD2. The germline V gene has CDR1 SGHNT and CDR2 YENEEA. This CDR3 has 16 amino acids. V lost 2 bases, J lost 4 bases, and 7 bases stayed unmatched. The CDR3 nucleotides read TGTGCCAGCAGCTTATCCCTTGGCGGGGGGTACAATGAGCAGTTCTTC. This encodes CASSLSLGGGYNEQFF. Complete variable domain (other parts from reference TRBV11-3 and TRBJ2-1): EAGVVQSPRYKIIEKKQPVAFWCNPISGHNTLYWYLQNLGQGPELLIRYENEEAVDDSQLPKDRFSAERLKGVDSTLKIQPAELGDSAVYLCASSLSLGGGYNEQFFGPGTRLTVL.

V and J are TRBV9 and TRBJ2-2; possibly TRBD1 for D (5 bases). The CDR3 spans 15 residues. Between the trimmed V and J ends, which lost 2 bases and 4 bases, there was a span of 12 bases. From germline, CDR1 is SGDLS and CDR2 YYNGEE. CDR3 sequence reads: CASSVFSRGTGELFF. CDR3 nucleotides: TGTGCCAGCAGCGTTTTTTCTAGGGGCACCGGGGAGCTGTTTTTT.

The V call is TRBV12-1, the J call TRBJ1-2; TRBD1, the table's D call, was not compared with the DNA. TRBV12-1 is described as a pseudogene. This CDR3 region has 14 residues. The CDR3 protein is CASSAGTANYGYTF. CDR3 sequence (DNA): TGTGCCAGCAGCGCCGGGACAGCAAACTATGGCTACACCTTC.